This TCR beta chain was recorded in a study of T-cell reconstitution after alpha-beta-depleted transplantation in children. Germline loops: CDR1 SGHTA, CDR2 FQGNSA. This CDR3 is 12 amino acids long. V lost 5 bases and J lost 3; bases outside the gene matches: 1. As it was prepared, the TCRbeta library received unique molecular identifiers. TCRdb redid the calling of the PCR reads with MiXCR, one entry per CDR3 protein. The profile covers hundreds of thousands of distinct CDR3 sequences, with about an eighth appearing a single time and about 5.6% taken by the ten largest. This clonotype was seen ten or more times.

Specimen: PBMCs from the stem cell graft donor, collected from the stem cell graft. This TCR came from a human donor who donated a stem cell graft to a child with combined immunodeficiency. The rearrangement joins TRBV7-2 to TRBJ2-7, with 7 bases matching TRBD1. The CDR3 nucleotides are TGTGCCAGCAGCCGACAGGGCTACGAGCAGTACTTC. This codes for CASSRQGYEQYF.